These T cell receptor beta chains were read from a single sample in a study of regulatory T cells in long-lasting Graves disease. In TCRdb, the multiplex PCR reads were re-called with MiXCR into one record per CDR3 protein. The data contain about 470,000 distinct CDR3 sequences, 20% to 25% of them singletons. The material was peripheral blood mononuclear cells (PBMCs), obtained when the disease was refractory, from a patient treated with antithyroid drugs. The source is a female donor with Graves disease. Each CDR3 is given with its conserved first and last residue. A D gene is named only where the DNA matches it firmly. The size of a clone is reported for some rows only, either as once, few or many, or as a class for expanded clones.

J gene,clone size,D gene,V gene,CDR3 protein,CDR3 DNA
TRBJ1-5,few,TRBD1,TRBV5-1,CASSPGTGARGNQPQHF,TGCGCCAGCAGCCCAGGGACAGGGGCGCGTGGCAATCAGCCCCAGCATTTT
TRBJ1-2,many,TRBD1,TRBV28,CASSTGQGHYGYTF,TGTGCCAGCAGTACGGGACAGGGTCACTATGGCTACACCTTC
TRBJ2-5,few,TRBD2,TRBV7-9,CASSRPRDYIETQYF,TGTGCCAGCAGTCGGCCCAGGGACTACATAGAGACCCAGTACTTC
TRBJ1-3,-,-,TRBV2,CASSDQAGAGNTIYF,TGTGCCAGCAGCGACCAGGCAGGGGCTGGAAACACCATATATTTT
TRBJ1-1,-,-,TRBV19,CASKGHYTEAFF,TGTGCCAGTAAAGGGCATTACACTGAAGCTTTCTTT
TRBJ1-1,many,TRBD1,TRBV2,CASGDSPQETEAFF,TGTGCCAGCGGGGACAGTCCCCAGGAGACTGAAGCTTTCTTT
TRBJ2-3,-,TRBD1,TRBV28,CASSPPSTGRETDTQYF,TGTGCCAGCAGTCCCCCCTCGACAGGGAGAGAAACAGATACGCAGTATTTT
TRBJ2-7,many,TRBD1,TRBV12-5,CASGCDRGDEQYF,TGTGCTAGTGGTTGCGACAGGGGTGACGAGCAGTACTTC
TRBJ2-2,many,TRBD1,TRBV2,CASSIQGAGTGELFF,TGTGCCAGCAGTATTCAGGGGGCGGGCACCGGGGAGCTGTTTTTT
TRBJ2-7,-,-,TRBV11-2,CASSFLPGHFYEQYF,TGTGCCAGCAGCTTCCTACCGGGACATTTCTACGAGCAGTACTTC
TRBJ1-2,many,TRBD1,TRBV6-1,CASTSYRGSSYGYTF,TGTGCCAGCACTTCCTACAGGGGGTCTAGCTATGGCTACACCTTC
TRBJ2-7,-,TRBD2,TRBV6-2/TRBV6-3,CATRTGSGSSYEQYF,TGTGCCACCCGAACGGGGAGCGGGAGTTCCTACGAGCAGTACTTC
TRBJ2-7,many,TRBD1,TRBV2,CASSLSQGAYEQYF,TGTGCCAGCAGCTTATCCCAGGGGGCCTACGAGCAGTACTTC
TRBJ2-5,many,-,TRBV29-1,CSVSPGGRQETQYF,TGCAGCGTTTCTCCAGGGGGGAGACAAGAGACCCAGTACTTC
TRBJ2-4,-,-,TRBV6-1,CASSEWELAGSIQYF,TGTGCCAGCAGTGAATGGGAACTAGCTGGCTCCATTCAGTACTTC
TRBJ2-2,-,TRBD2,TRBV13,CASSFGTSGTNTGELFF,TGTGCCAGCAGCTTTGGGACTAGCGGGACCAACACCGGGGAGCTGTTTTTT
TRBJ2-7,many,-,TRBV24-1,CATKGENEYEQYF,TGTGCCACCAAGGGGGAGAACGAGTACGAGCAGTACTTC
TRBJ2-5,few,TRBD1,TRBV9,CASSLQGDRAIQYF,TGTGCCAGCAGCTTACAGGGGGACAGGGCGATACAGTACTTC
TRBJ1-1,many,-,TRBV2,CASSDPPIETEAFF,TGTGCCAGCAGTGACCCCCCCATTGAGACTGAAGCTTTCTTT
TRBJ2-7,few,TRBD2,TRBV9,CASSVGVAGYEQYF,TGTGCCAGCAGCGTAGGGGTAGCGGGCTACGAGCAGTACTTC
TRBJ1-4,many,TRBD1,TRBV12-3/TRBV12-4,CASSLSGQGAEKLFF,TGTGCCAGCAGTCTTTCGGGACAGGGGGCTGAAAAACTGTTTTTT
TRBJ1-3,-,TRBD1,TRBV9,CASSATGTGTRNTIYF,TGTGCCAGCAGCGCAACCGGGACAGGGACGAGAAACACCATATATTTT
TRBJ1-1,few,TRBD1,TRBV29-1,CSVVGQGYTEAFF,TGCAGCGTTGTAGGACAGGGGTACACTGAAGCTTTCTTT
TRBJ1-5,many,-,TRBV2,CASRDGYSNQPQHF,TGTGCCAGCAGAGACGGTTATAGCAATCAGCCCCAGCATTTT
TRBJ2-5,many,TRBD2,TRBV29-1,CSVDGGGVQETQYF,TGCAGCGTTGACGGCGGGGGGGTTCAAGAGACCCAGTACTTC
TRBJ2-7,few,TRBD2,TRBV6-4,CASSYSGSRDEQYF,TGTGCCAGCAGCTATAGCGGGAGTCGGGACGAGCAGTACTTC
TRBJ1-3,few,TRBD1,TRBV6-1,CASSSGTGNSGNTIYF,TGTGCCAGCTCCTCCGGGACAGGGAACTCTGGAAACACCATATATTTT
TRBJ2-2,-,TRBD1,TRBV11-2,CASSFTGGNTGELFF,TGTGCCAGCAGCTTTACAGGGGGGAACACCGGGGAGCTGTTTTTT
TRBJ2-1,-,-,TRBV7-6,CASSPAYPRYNEQFF,TGTGCCAGCAGCCCTGCCTATCCTCGCTACAATGAGCAGTTCTTC
TRBJ1-5,-,-,TRBV10-3,CAISERDGFNQPQHF,TGTGCCATCAGTGAGAGGGACGGTTTCAATCAGCCCCAGCATTTT
TRBJ2-6,few,-,TRBV7-3,CASSSTSGANVLTF,TGTGCCAGCAGCAGCACGTCCGGGGCCAACGTCCTGACTTTC
TRBJ1-2,many,-,TRBV11-2,CASSSGAGQGYTF,TGTGCCAGCAGCTCGGGGGCAGGGCAGGGCTACACCTTC
TRBJ2-5,few,-,TRBV19,CASAGTSQETQYF,TGTGCCAGTGCCGGGACATCCCAAGAGACCCAGTACTTC
TRBJ2-7,many,-,TRBV28,CASSLQGPPYEQYF,TGTGCCAGCAGTTTACAGGGACCCCCCTACGAGCAGTACTTC
TRBJ2-1,once,TRBD1,TRBV7-9,CASSSGQGVEQFF,TGTGCCAGCAGCTCGGGACAGGGGGTTGAGCAGTTCTTC
TRBJ2-5,few,-,TRBV7-9,CASSWTAQKETQYF,TGTGCCAGCAGCTGGACCGCTCAAAAAGAGACCCAGTACTTC
TRBJ1-5,many,TRBD1,TRBV28,CATTDARTGHQPQHF,TGTGCCACCACCGACGCTAGGACAGGACACCAGCCCCAGCATTTT
TRBJ2-5,many,-,TRBV6-5,CASSYSLTKQETQYF,TGTGCCAGCAGTTACTCGTTGACAAAACAAGAGACCCAGTACTTC
TRBJ2-5,many,-,TRBV11-2,CASSPRADFQETQYF,TGTGCCAGCAGCCCCAGGGCCGACTTCCAAGAGACCCAGTACTTC
TRBJ1-2,-,TRBD1,TRBV7-9,CASSLAGDRGSGYTF,TGTGCCAGCAGCTTAGCAGGGGACAGGGGGAGCGGCTACACCTTC
TRBJ1-5,many,TRBD1,TRBV12-3/TRBV12-4,CASRGRTGRQPQHF,TGTGCCAGCAGGGGGAGGACAGGTCGGCAGCCCCAGCATTTT
TRBJ2-7,-,TRBD2,TRBV29-1,CSVKAIGLASGGYEQYF,TGCAGCGTTAAAGCAATCGGACTAGCGAGCGGGGGTTACGAGCAGTACTTC
TRBJ1-5,many,-,TRBV27,CASSPRAGIQPQHF,TGTGCCAGCAGCCCACGGGCAGGGATACAGCCCCAGCATTTT
TRBJ2-2,few,TRBD1,TRBV28,CASSPTGAGELFF,TGTGCCAGCAGTCCTACAGGGGCCGGGGAGCTGTTTTTT
TRBJ2-1,few,TRBD2,TRBV27,CASSLGAGGYNEQFF,TGTGCCAGCAGTTTAGGAGCGGGAGGTTACAATGAGCAGTTCTTC
TRBJ2-1,once,TRBD2,TRBV6-2/TRBV6-3,CASIQRGGRTTEQFF,TGTGCCAGCATCCAGAGGGGCGGGAGGACAACTGAGCAGTTCTTC
TRBJ1-1,-,-,TRBV24-1,CATSDSDTLNTEAFF,TGTGCCACCAGTGATTCTGACACCCTGAACACTGAAGCTTTCTTT
TRBJ1-1,few,-,TRBV19,CASSMRKAKGITEAFF,TGTGCCAGTAGTATGAGAAAGGCCAAGGGCATCACTGAAGCTTTCTTT
TRBJ2-4,-,-,TRBV2,CASSEGAKNIQYF,TGTGCCAGCAGTGAGGGGGCCAAAAACATTCAGTACTTC
TRBJ1-2,-,TRBD1,TRBV4-1,CASSLLQGANGYTF,TGCGCCAGCAGCCTCTTACAGGGGGCGAATGGCTACACCTTC
TRBJ2-7,few,-,TRBV12-3/TRBV12-4,CASSFSGPTYEQYF,TGTGCCAGCAGTTTTTCGGGGCCTACCTACGAGCAGTACTTC
TRBJ2-5,many,TRBD1,TRBV7-8,CASSLVLPGGKTQYF,TGTGCCAGCAGCTTAGTTTTGCCAGGGGGAAAGACCCAGTACTTC
TRBJ2-7,few,TRBD2,TRBV29-1,CSVEDATSRYEQYF,TGCAGCGTTGAAGATGCGACTAGCCGTTACGAGCAGTACTTC
TRBJ1-2,-,-,TRBV20-1,CSARDLRQALYGYTF,TGCAGTGCTAGAGATTTACGTCAGGCGCTCTATGGCTACACCTTC
TRBJ1-2,many,-,TRBV7-2,CASSLTPRDYYGYTF,TGTGCCAGCAGCTTGACCCCCAGGGACTACTATGGCTACACCTTC